This T cell receptor beta chain originates from a study of early T cells in non-severe SARS-CoV-2 infection (dated by TCRdb to the early 2020s). Background for the entire study: Because TCR sequencing relied on bulk RNA taken from unsorted whole blood, pairing of alpha and beta chains was not possible.

Set within a cohort of healthcare workers in London, UK, this nested case-control study involved weekly PCR testing of nasopharyngeal swabs along with blood sampling. Healthcare workers were enrolled in the week of the UK lockdown, from 23 to 31 March 2020, and were followed every week for up to roughly 15 weeks. Overall results and qualifications from the work: VDJdb matching was skewed toward anti-spike CD8 responses, so virus-specific expansions were likely underestimated and private and CD4 specificities were missed.

The method behind the library was 5' RACE. Instrument used: NextSeq 500. The TCR library protocol attached unique molecular identifiers to individual cDNA molecules to correct for sequencing error and PCR bias. TCR alpha and beta chains were both sequenced, and the abundances of alpha and beta sequences in each sample were closely correlated with each other. The paper's processing steps were these. Decombinator V4 was used to perform V gene, J gene and CDR3 annotation of TCR sequences. TCRs were defined as expanded if a significant change between any two time points was detected under a Poisson model with p below 0.0001. Abundances of TCRs were expressed as counts per million after normalisation to the total number of TCRs sequenced in each sample. MAIT TCRs were defined by TRAV1-2 paired with TRAJ12, TRAJ20 or TRAJ33, and iNKT TCRs by TRAV10 paired with TRAJ18. VDJdb, accessed 1 November 2021, was searched for CMV, EBV and SARS-CoV-2 annotated TCRs, with TCRs annotated for multiple antigens excluded. TCRdb trimmed public reads at Q25 via fastp, called clones via MiXCR and kept in-frame beta chains. Under each unique CDR3 protein, matching rows form one entry showing the most common genes and DNA. Here the V and J calls rest on TCRdb's processing, not on the authors' analysis. The sample yields 60,000 to 85,000 distinct CDR3 sequences; 15% to 17% were counted once. 12% of the sample lies in the top ten.

As for this clonotype: What this receptor recognizes is not known. No base qualities exist here, and no much larger clone lies one base off it.

From the germline V gene, CDR1 is MNHEY and CDR2 is SVGAGI. Cut back by 6 bases and 0 bases, the V and J ends lie 11 bases apart. From the cysteine up to the phenylalanine, the CDR3 has a length of 14 residues. Kept here is only the CDR3 DNA, which spans 42 bases and is read in frame from base 1. The TCR sequence derives from an adult who was a healthcare worker with PCR-confirmed SARS-CoV-2 infection or an uninfected control (not recorded which). This sequence uses TRBV6-5 and TRBJ1-1; no D gene call is confident. Input material: whole blood. The CDR3 loop reads CASSLQSLNTEAFF. The sequence in DNA is TGTGCCAGCAGCCTACAGAGTTTGAACACTGAAGCTTTCTTT.